The 21 T cell receptor beta chains given below trace back to one sample, sequenced in a study of CD8+CD57+ T cells in acquired aplastic anemia. Sequenced patients had shown CD8+CD57+ cell expansion by flow cytometry. The use of genomic DNA as template underpinned the TCR beta VDJ and CDR3 profiling. One entry per CDR3 protein, called by TCRdb with MiXCR from the reads. This table has over 150,000 distinct CDR3 sequences, about half appearing once. Specimen: sorted CD4+, CD8+, or CD8+CD57+ T cells (not recorded which) from PBMCs. These receptor sequences come from a human donor with aplastic anemia.

This clonotype was seen ten or more times. This sequence joins TRBV20-1 and TRBJ2-1, with unresolved D. The CDR3 has 13 residues. V gave up 8 bases and J gave up 2 bases, with 13 bases separating them. Germline V CDR1 and CDR2: DFQATT, SNEGSKA (reference sequence). The CDR3 reads CSPRLSTYNEQFF. The CDR3 region has the DNA TGCAGTCCGAGACTCTCAACCTACAATGAGCAGTTCTTC.

The chain carries TRBV10-3 and TRBJ2-1; 9 bases fit TRBD1. The ends lost 1 base at V and 8 bases at J; junction bases unmatched: 6. CDR3 length: 15 residues. Germline-derived CDR1 and CDR2 are ENHRY and SYGVKD. The CDR3 protein is CAISEFGQGSDEQFF. CDR3 DNA sequence: TGTGCCATCAGTGAGTTTGGACAGGGGAGCGATGAGCAGTTCTTC.

Many counts were recorded for this clonotype. The chain recombines TRBV4-1 with TRBJ1-5, with 7 bases identical to TRBD1. Per the germline V gene, CDR1 is MGHRA and CDR2 is YSYEKL. The CDR3 runs 14 residues. V was pared by 4 bases and J by 6 bases, with 6 bases of the junction left unmatched. The CDR3 protein is CASSLTGAAQPQHF. The CDR3 bases are TGCGCCAGCAGCCTTACAGGGGCGGCTCAGCCCCAGCATTTT.

This chain connects TRBV4-3 to TRBJ1-1, with D perhaps TRBD1 (5 bases). The germline V and J ends were trimmed by 1 base and 5 bases, with 14 bases remaining between them. This CDR3 comprises 15 residues. CDR1 LGHNA and CDR2 YSLEER come from the germline V gene. This CDR3 reads CASSQATTGGTEAFF. The CDR3 coding sequence is TGCGCCAGCAGCCAAGCAACCACTGGGGGGACTGAAGCTTTCTTT.

The chain couples TRBV7-8 to TRBJ1-1, with D unclear. In germline, CDR1 is SGHVS, CDR2 FQNEAQ. The V end lost 0 bases, the J end lost 1 base, and 9 bases lay between the germline ends. The CDR3 sequence is 15 residues long. The CDR3 coding sequence is TGTGCCAGCAGCTTAGCGAGGGCTTCGAACACTGAAGCTTTCTTT. Encoded protein: CASSLARASNTEAFF.

This clonotype appeared many times. The chain links TRBV4-1 to TRBJ1-1; a possible D gene is TRBD1 (5 bases). Germline lookup yields CDR1 MGHRA and CDR2 YSYEKL. Trimming pared 3 bases from V and 0 bases from J, leaving 17 bases between. CDR3 length: 17 amino acids. CDR3: CASSHPSPGRLNTEAFF. The CDR3 DNA reads TGCGCCAGCAGCCACCCCTCTCCGGGACGGCTGAACACTGAAGCTTTCTTT.

This chain uses TRBV5-1 with TRBJ2-7; D perhaps matches TRBD2 (6 bases). The ends were cut back, 2 bases at V and 6 bases at J, with 9 bases in the middle. This CDR3 has 12 amino acids. The germline V gene has CDR1 SGHRS and CDR2 YFSETQ. The CDR3 loop reads CASSFGGVEQYF. DNA of the CDR3: TGCGCCAGCAGCTTTGGCGGGGTCGAGCAGTACTTC.

With respect to this clonotype: One end of the junction fails to match germline, which may point to a read error. V is TRBV12-3 or TRBV12-4 and J is TRBJ1-6, with D possibly TRBD1 on 5 matching bases. The CDR3 is 16 residues long. The CDR3 here is CATSLGSSGKGSPLHF. In DNA, the CDR3 is TGTGCCACCAGTTTAGGGTCCTCAGGGAAAGGTTCACCCCTCCACTTT.

This clonotype was picked up many times. CDR3 loop: CASSFSGETEAFF. DNA for the CDR3: TGTGCCAGCAGCTTTTCGGGAGAGACTGAAGCTTTCTTT. This chain joins TRBV7-3 and TRBJ1-1; D not certain. The CDR3 contains 13 residues. Trimming left V 3 bases short and J 5 bases short, with 10 bases between. The germline CDR1 and CDR2 sequences are SGHTA and FQGTGA. The full variable domain, rest sourced from reference TRBV7-3 and TRBJ1-1, is GAGVSQTPSNKVTEKGKYVELRCDPISGHTALYWYRQSLGQGPEFLIYFQGTGAADDSGLPNDRFFAVRPEGSVSTLKIQRTERGDSAVYLCASSFSGETEAFFGQGTRLTVV.

The CDR3 region is CASSLGPGQGFYEQYF. The CDR3 DNA sequence: TGTGCCAGCAGCTTAGGCCCGGGACAGGGGTTCTACGAGCAGTACTTC. The chain combines TRBV11-2 with TRBJ2-7, with TRBD1 matching 10 bases. The CDR3 is 16 residues long. The J segment lost 3 bases and the V segment lost 1 base, leaving 6 bases of the junction unmatched. CDR1 is SGHAT, CDR2 FQNNGV, per germline.

Worth noting for this clonotype: The germline gene is not matched at one end of the junction; a read error may be the cause. The J gene is TRBJ1-6, the V gene TRBV11-1; 11 bases agree with TRBD1. The germline CDR1 and CDR2 sequences are SGHAT and FQDESV (reference sequence). The CDR3 loop spans 16 amino acids. CDR3 loop: CASRPGQGAEYSPLRF. CDR3 bases: TGTGCCAGCAGACCCGGACAGGGGGCTGAGTATTCACCCCTCCGCTTT.

The gene calls are TRBV9 and TRBJ2-5, with 8 positions matching TRBD2. V lost 0 bases to trimming and J lost 4 bases; unmatched junction nucleotides: 5. Germline CDR1 and CDR2: SGDLS and YYNGEE. The CDR3 contains 15 residues. The CDR3 coding sequence is TGTGCCAGCAGCGTAGCGCCGGCGGGGGGAGAGACCCAGTACTTC. Translating it yields CASSVAPAGGETQYF.

This clonotype was picked up many times. This chain joins TRBV5-1 and TRBJ1-2; 7 bases fit TRBD1. Losses at the gene ends were 0 bases for V and 4 bases for J; bases not matched to a gene: 6. CDR3 length: 15 amino acids. Germline V CDR1 and CDR2: SGHRS, YFSETQ. The CDR3 coding sequence is TGCGCCAGCAGCTTGGACAGGGGCGCGGGCTATGGCTACACCTTC. As protein: CASSLDRGAGYGYTF.

This clonotype was recorded at least ten times. The V gene is TRBV24-1, the J gene TRBJ2-2; D gene unclear. Trimming stripped 3 bases from V and 3 bases from J, with 13 bases between. Germline CDR1 and CDR2: KGHDR and SFDVKD. The CDR3 loop spans 16 amino acids. CDR3 sequence: CATSDPGLFDTGELFF. The CDR3 DNA reads as TGTGCCACCAGTGATCCCGGCCTCTTCGACACCGGGGAGCTGTTTTTT.

This clonotype occurred many times. This sequence joins TRBV5-1 and TRBJ2-7, with D hard to call. Germline V gene data show CDR1 as SGHRS and CDR2 as YFSETQ. This CDR3 contains 13 residues. V lost 0 bases to trimming and J lost 4 bases, with 8 bases between them. CDR3 amino acids: CASSLDVRYEQYF. In DNA, the CDR3 is TGCGCCAGCAGCTTGGATGTTAGGTACGAGCAGTACTTC.

The rearrangement links TRBV20-1 to TRBJ2-5; perhaps TRBD2 as D (6 bases). Per the germline V gene, CDR1 is DFQATT and CDR2 is SNEGSKA (reference sequence). The CDR3 runs 12 residues. Trimming shortened V by 6 bases and J by 1 base, and 9 bases separated the two germline ends. CDR3 nucleotide sequence: TGCAGTGCCCGGGACTTCCAAGAGACCCAGTACTTC. Translating gives CSARDFQETQYF.

This chain joins TRBV10-3 and TRBJ2-5; TRBD1 aligns across 7 bases. The CDR3 has 15 residues. CDR1 is ENHRY and CDR2 is SYGVKD in the germline V gene. V dropped 4 bases and J dropped 5; count of bases not matched to a gene: 10. The CDR3 reads CAISGGTGVRETQYF. As DNA, the CDR3 is TGTGCCATCAGTGGGGGTACAGGGGTGAGGGAGACCCAGTACTTC.

The chain uses TRBV29-1 and TRBJ1-2, with 8 bases that match TRBD1. The CDR3 spans 12 residues. The V and J ends lost 6 bases and 4 bases, in that order; junction bases with no gene match: 4. Looked up from germline, CDR1 is SQVTM and CDR2 is ANQGSEA. The CDR3 sequence is CSVPGTGYGYTF. The CDR3 DNA follows: TGCAGCGTGCCCGGGACAGGCTATGGCTACACCTTC.

The rearrangement links TRBV2 to TRBJ1-2, with a weak D call TRBD1 (6 bases). Per germline, CDR1 SNHLY and CDR2 FYNNEI. CDR3 length: 12 residues. V lost 11 bases and J lost 4, with 14 bases in between. The CDR3 loop is CARNRGTYGYTF. The CDR3 coding sequence is TGTGCCCGAAATAGGGGGACCTATGGCTACACCTTC.

This clonotype was picked up a small number of times. The V call is TRBV15, the J call TRBJ1-2; D possibly corresponds to TRBD1 (5 bases). V shed 2 bases and J shed 3 bases, with 16 bases lying between them. The CDR3 loop spans 16 amino acids. CDR1 is LNHNV and CDR2 is YYDKDF in the germline V gene (reference sequence). The CDR3 DNA is TGTGCCACCAGCAGACCTCGCCAAGACAGTTACTATGGCTACACCTTC. This gives the protein CATSRPRQDSYYGYTF. The complete variable domain, with remaining parts taken from reference TRBV15 and TRBJ1-2, reads DAMVIQNPRYQVTQFGKPVTLSCSQTLNHNVMYWYQQKSSQAPKLLFHYYDKDFNNEADTPDNFQSRRPNTSFCFLDIRSPGLGDTAMYLCATSRPRQDSYYGYTFGSGTRLTVV.

The chain recombines TRBV25-1 with TRBJ1-2, with 9 positions matching TRBD1. After removal of 3 bases from V and 6 bases from J, the junction contained 8 bases not matched to a gene. The V gene's germline CDR1 is MGHDK and CDR2 SYGVNS. This CDR3 is built from 15 residues. CDR3 in DNA: TGTGCCAGCAGTGACCGACAGGGGGACCTTAATGGCTACACCTTC. As protein: CASSDRQGDLNGYTF.